This T cell receptor (beta chain) was captured by sequencing in a study of T cell responses to AZD1222 COVID-19 vaccine. Study outcomes and limitations: Researchers took repertoire samples only after the peak T cell response had come. Only a handful of people who got AZD1222 tested seropositive at baseline.

Combined were second doses at about 4 or about 12 weeks. The assay was immunoSEQ multiplex PCR, and TCRdb's table has in-frame clones only and misses some. Altogether about 110,000 clones are present, 90% being singletons, with the ten largest covering less than 10%. The CDR3 is 11 residues long. Trimming shortened V by 6 bases and J by 9 bases, and 9 bases separated the two germline ends. Germline V gene lookup returns CDR1 SNHLY and CDR2 FYNNEI. Remarks on this clone: Its antigen is currently unknown.

The V and J genes are TRBV2 and TRBJ2-1; D gene uncertain. The receptor comes from an adult who received the AZD1222 COVID-19 vaccine. The input for sequencing was peripheral blood, taken 28 days after the second AZD1222 dose. The CDR3 protein is CASRPWGEQFF. CDR3 sequence (DNA): TGTGCCAGCAGACCCTGGGGTGAGCAGTTCTTC.